This TCR beta chain originates from a study of shared clonotypes between healthy human individuals (dated by TCRdb to the early 2020s). Turning to the overall study: Two women and a few men aged 18 to 49 years were included in the cohort. Each donor's leukapheresis produced roughly between roughly 0.85 and 10 billion PBMCs. To estimate repertoire size and how much clonotype sharing occurs between individuals, the study deeply sequenced the blood TCR repertoires of roughly 5 healthy adults. To increase sequencing depth and limit assay-specific biases, different laboratories used diverse techniques to prepare libraries and sequence TCR repertoires. Per donor, three plates each were used for CD4 naive and CD4 memory, two for CD8 naive, and one for CD8 memory. Points the paper makes about the study in general: When a few donors were compared, the shared fraction of clonotypes was about 5.5% for naive CD4, 3.5% to 4% for naive CD8, 2% to 2.5% for memory CD4, and 0.35% to 0.5% for memory CD8. Naive subsets generally had larger estimated clonotype richness than memory subsets. Sampling was restricted to blood, and TCR repertoires in tissues likely differ from the TCR repertoires found in blood. Incomplete sequencing was indicated by rarefaction of sorted-subset datasets, despite the large sequencing depth. The small number of donors limited the genetic and exposure-history diversity represented. Pairwise subsampling led to the expectation that sequencing depth would affect the degree of clonotype sharing among donors. Higher generation probabilities were observed for clonotypes shared by all four sorted-subset donors than for non-shared clonotypes.

Using the deep immunoSEQ assay, TCR CDR3 regions were amplified from genomic DNA by multiplex PCR. For each cell subset, the extracted genomic DNA was distributed evenly across all wells of several immunoSEQ 96-well plates, and each plate served as one replicate. Each replicate PCR for sorted subsets received approximately 220 ng genomic DNA, equal to 30,000 or so T cell genomes. The purified libraries were quantified using a Qubit 3.0 fluorometer, sized with a Bioanalyzer 2100, and then quantified again using the KAPA Library Quantification kit. A separate single-read 150-cycle Illumina NextSeq 550 flow cell was used to sequence each immunoSEQ 96-well plate. In the authors' own workflow: Because only junctional sequences without quality scores were contained in the immunoSEQ output, filtering matching that applied to full-length reads could not be performed. Sequences were annotated with PyIR, a Python wrapper for IgBLAST v1.9, and V/J genes and CDR3 were assigned using IMGT germline references. Any read was removed if the V/J assignment was weak (E-value above 1e-6), the CDR3 was missing, or the read contained stop codons, out-of-frame junctions, or ambiguous translated residues. A V3J clonotype was defined by an identical inferred V gene, J gene, and CDR3 amino acid sequence. Percentage overlap between repertoires was computed as shared unique clonotypes divided by the size of the smaller repertoire. Three approaches were used to assess repertoire richness: RTK rarefaction, the Chao1 estimator, and Recon v2.1 estimates of unobserved clonotypes. OLGA was used to compute generation probabilities for all TCRbeta clonotypes that the gDNA method yielded from a few donors. TCRdb mirrors the immuneACCESS table, restricted to in-frame sequences. Some clones are absent from its copies; in checked studies, under half trace to an unresolved V gene, and the reason for the others is unknown. Clone size and V and J calls were adopted from that table, with D and trimming inferred from the DNA. For this sample the table gives millions of clones, of which over 85% were detected only once. The ten largest clones take up 0.11% to 0.15% of the sample.

Of note for this clone: Its antigen is unknown. Within one base of it there is no much larger clone, and no base qualities were kept.

The donors were healthy, HIV-negative adults with no recently reported acute infections or vaccinations. Every donor was a Caucasian adult residing in Nashville, Tennessee, USA. CD4+ T cells were enriched through magnetic negative selection, after which naive cells were positively selected on CD45RA and the remaining negative fraction served as the memory subset. Blood was obtained by leukapheresis, after which PBMCs were separated by Ficoll-Histopaque density gradient centrifugation and cryopreserved in liquid nitrogen vapor phase. Analytical flow cytometry was used to check the purity and quantity of each magnetically sorted T cell population. Each sorted fraction had its genomic DNA isolated and then quantified by UV absorbance on a Nanodrop 2000c. Reading the germline V gene gives CDR1 SGHTA and CDR2 FQGNSA. Spanning cysteine to phenylalanine, the CDR3 consists of 13 amino acids. Here the CDR3 DNA is all that survives: 39 bases in frame from base 1. The germline ends are 14 bases apart after V is trimmed by 5 bases and J by 9 bases.

The specimen was naive CD4+ T cells sorted from blood. The label giving this sample's cell subset or site can be read as: CD45RA+ positively selected. The V and J segments used are TRBV7-2 and TRBJ2-1; confidence is insufficient to name the D gene. This TCR was recovered from a young man in good health. The DNA reads as follows: TGTGCCAGCAGCCTCCTTCGTGGTTCTGAGCAGTTCTTC. Its protein reads: CASSLLRGSEQFF.